At least ten counts were recorded for the clone carrying this T cell receptor (beta chain). The data belong to a study of CD8+CD57+ T cells in acquired aplastic anemia. Study-level information: Sorting CD4+ and CD8+ cells gave DNA averaging around 3 ug.

By flow cytometry, patients selected for sequencing had shown an expansion of CD8+CD57+ cells. Genomic DNA templated the TCR beta VDJ and CDR3 profiling. A single record per CDR3 protein comes from TCRdb applying MiXCR to the reads. The sample contains roughly 200,000 distinct CDR3 sequences, about 60% of which appear only once. CDR3 length: 15 residues. V shed 3 bases and J shed 0 bases, with 8 bases lying between them. Germline loops: CDR1 SGHTA, CDR2 FQGTGA. The material sequenced was sorted CD4+, CD8+, or CD8+CD57+ T cells (not recorded which) from PBMCs. This sequence was found in a human donor with aplastic anemia. The rearrangement links TRBV7-3 to TRBJ2-2; possibly TRBD2 for D (6 bases). CDR3 DNA: TGTGCCAGCAGCTTGCGGGGCTCGAACACCGGGGAGCTGTTTTTT. It codes for CASSLRGSNTGELFF.